Presented here are 28 T cell receptor beta chains from one specimen sequenced in a study of PD-1 blockade in classical Hodgkin lymphoma. All patients relapsed after autologous stem cell transplantation, and brentuximab vedotin exposure varied. TCRdb's table, derived via immunoSEQ multiplex PCR, lists solely in-frame clones and lacks some. This table holds some 100,000 clones, just under 95% found once. Specimen: peripheral blood mononuclear cells (PBMCs), collected at baseline. These receptor sequences come from a human donor with classical Hodgkin lymphoma.

V gene TRBV5-1 combines with J gene TRBJ2-2, with unresolved D. The ends were cut back, 0 bases at V and 8 bases at J, with 8 bases in the middle. Germline assignment: CDR1 SGHRS and CDR2 YFSETQ. This CDR3 has 13 amino acids. Here the CDR3 reads CASSLALSGELFF. In nucleotides, the CDR3 is TGCGCCAGCAGCTTGGCCTTATCTGGGGAGCTGTTTTTT. The whole variable domain, filled in from reference TRBV5-1 and TRBJ2-2, reads KAGVTQTPRYLIKTRGQQVTLSCSPISGHRSVSWYQQTPGQGLQFLFEYFSETQRNKGNFPGRFSGRQFSNSRSEMNVSTLELGDSALYLCASSLALSGELFFGEGSRLTVL.

V usage is TRBV5-1 and J usage is TRBJ2-7; perhaps TRBD1 as D (5 bases). The CDR3 sequence is 14 residues long. CDR1 SGHRS and CDR2 YFSETQ come from the germline V gene. The ends were cut back, 4 bases at V and 6 bases at J, with 17 bases in the middle. The CDR3 protein is CASSQRSGQIEQYF. CDR3 DNA sequence: TGCGCCAGCAGCCAGAGATCAGGGCAAATCGAGCAGTACTTC.

This clone was counted a single time. V is TRBV5-1 and J is TRBJ2-2; no clear D gene. The CDR3 is 15 residues long. Trimming removed 4 bases at V and 3 bases at J, with 13 bases between. Germline assignment: CDR1 SGHRS and CDR2 YFSETQ. DNA for the CDR3: TGCGCCAGCAGCGTAAACATGGAATACACCGGGGAGCTGTTTTTT. This encodes CASSVNMEYTGELFF.

V gene TRBV27 combines with J gene TRBJ1-3; perhaps TRBD1 as D (6 bases). The CDR3 length is 14 residues. V was shortened by 2 bases and J by 4 bases, with 9 bases between the two germline ends. CDR1 MNHEY and CDR2 SMNVEV come from the germline V gene (reference sequence). CDR3 sequence: CASSLTGLGNTIYF. The DNA for the CDR3 is TGTGCCAGCAGTTTAACAGGGTTGGGAAACACCATATATTTT.

This chain connects TRBV29-1 to TRBJ1-1; the D is unclear. V was clipped by 6 bases and J by 5 bases, with 22 bases between them. CDR1 and CDR2 (germline): SQVTM, ANQGSEA. CDR3 length: 15 residues. The CDR3 loop reads CSVHEAKRAVTEAFF. CDR3 nucleotides: TGCAGCGTCCACGAAGCTAAGAGGGCGGTGACTGAAGCTTTCTTT.

The gene calls are TRBV5-5 and TRBJ2-4; D possibly corresponds to TRBD2 (6 bases). Deletions cut 4 bases from V and 1 base from J, with 15 bases between. Germline V CDR1 and CDR2: SGHKS, YYEKEE (reference sequence). This CDR3 contains 16 residues. The CDR3 protein is CASSPDYDRAKNIQYF. The CDR3 region has the DNA TGTGCCAGCAGCCCGGACTATGATCGGGCCAAAAACATTCAGTACTTC.

J is TRBJ1-2 and V is TRBV5-1; 7 nucleotides align to TRBD1. Germline CDR1 is SGHRS and CDR2 is YFSETQ. Losses at the gene ends were 0 bases for V and 4 bases for J; bases not matched to a gene: 6. There are 15 residues in the CDR3. The CDR3 DNA is TGCGCCAGCAGCTTGGGAGGAGGGGGCATCTATGGCTACACCTTC. Its protein is CASSLGGGGIYGYTF.

CDR3 bases: TGTGCCAGCAGCTTAGGCCCAGGGTTGCTAGCGCTCGGCACAGATACGCAGTATTTT. Amino acid sequence: CASSLGPGLLALGTDTQYF. The chain combines TRBV7-6 with TRBJ2-3; tentative D call: TRBD2 (6 bases). This CDR3 contains 19 residues. The V gene's germline CDR1 is SGHVS and CDR2 FNYEAQ. The V gene lost 1 base and the J gene lost 1 base, with 21 bases spanning the gap.

For the CDR3, the DNA is TGCAGCGCCAGGACTAGCGGGAGTTCCGGGGAGCTGTTTTTT. It specifies CSARTSGSSGELFF. The chain couples TRBV29-1 to TRBJ2-2; 13 positions match TRBD2. J lost 6 bases, V lost 7 bases, and 5 bases had no gene match. Germline V gene sequence: CDR1 SQVTM, CDR2 ANQGSEA. CDR3 length: 14 residues.

The rearrangement uses TRBV27 and TRBJ2-7, with 7 bases aligning to TRBD1. The CDR3 has 14 amino acids. The junction had 5 bases not matched to a gene; V was cut back by 3 bases and J by 3 bases. Per germline, CDR1 MNHEY and CDR2 SMNVEV (reference sequence). CDR3 bases: TGTGCCAGCAGTTTGACAGGGAGAGTCTACGAGCAGTACTTC. Its protein is CASSLTGRVYEQYF.

CDR3 nucleotide sequence: TGTGCCTGGAGTGGACAGGCGTTAACTCAGCCCCAGCATTTT. Its protein is CAWSGQALTQPQHF. The gene calls are TRBV30 and TRBJ1-5; a weak D match, TRBD1 (6 bases). The V and J ends lost 1 base and 6 bases respectively, with 13 bases between them. CDR1 is GTSNPN and CDR2 is SVGIG in the germline V gene (reference sequence). This CDR3 contains 14 residues.

This clone showed up just once. The rearrangement joins TRBV6-4 to TRBJ2-1; D unclear. V lost 3 bases, J lost 6 bases, and 12 bases lay in between. CDR3 size: 14 residues. Germline CDR1 reads MRHNA; CDR2 reads SNTAGT. The CDR3 nucleotides read TGTGCCAGCAGTGAGGCGGCCTTCGCCAATGAGCAGTTCTTC. It specifies CASSEAAFANEQFF.

V and J are TRBV9 and TRBJ2-1; 8 nucleotides align to TRBD2. Germline assignment: CDR1 SGDLS and CDR2 YYNGEE. This CDR3 is 17 amino acids long. V lost 0 bases and J lost 5; bases outside the gene matches: 10. In DNA, the CDR3 is TGTGCCAGCAGCGTAGAATCAAGGACTAGCTCGAACAATGAGCAGTTCTTC. This translates into CASSVESRTSSNNEQFF.

The rearrangement joins TRBV28 to TRBJ2-5, with D possibly matching TRBD2 (5 bases). This CDR3 comprises 16 residues. The V end was cut by 2 bases, the J end by 7 bases, with 20 bases between. The germline CDR1 and CDR2 sequences are MDHEN and SYDVKM. The CDR3 DNA is TGTGCCAGCAGTTTAGCCAGCCGAGCCTCGGGATGGACCCAGTACTTC. Residues: CASSLASRASGWTQYF.

The V and J genes are TRBV28 and TRBJ2-1; D not certain. This CDR3 is built from 12 residues. With 2 bases removed from V and 9 bases from J, the gap between germline ends came to 8 bases. CDR1 MDHEN and CDR2 SYDVKM come from the germline V gene. CDR3 in amino acids: CASSLIITEQFF. The CDR3 bases are TGTGCCAGCAGTTTAATTATTACTGAGCAGTTCTTC.

Note on this clone: Other DNA sequences in this specimen translate into the identical CDR3. This sequence joins TRBV28 and TRBJ1-5; 9 nucleotides agree with TRBD1. The CDR3 totals 16 residues. V dropped 6 bases and J dropped 9; count of bases not matched to a gene: 15. CDR1 and CDR2 (germline): MDHEN, SYDVKM. DNA of the CDR3: TGTGCCAGCAGCCCTGTACCGGGACAGGGTAGAAGGCCCCAGCATTTT. As protein: CASSPVPGQGRRPQHF.

The gene calls are TRBV6-6 and TRBJ2-3; D is undetermined. Germline CDR1 is MNHNY and CDR2 is SVGAGI (reference sequence). V gave up 2 bases and J gave up 4 bases, with 7 bases separating them. This CDR3 spans 13 amino acids. The CDR3 sequence is CASSYQAPDTQYF. DNA for the CDR3: TGTGCCAGCAGTTACCAAGCACCAGATACGCAGTATTTT.

The rearrangement joins TRBV10-2 to TRBJ2-1, with 11 bases identical to TRBD2. The J segment lost 1 base and the V segment lost 7 bases, leaving 12 bases of the junction unmatched. From germline, CDR1 is WSHSY and CDR2 SAAADI. The CDR3 has 18 amino acids. The CDR3 is CASKGSGRAGGSYNEQFF. Written as DNA, the CDR3 is TGCGCCAGCAAAGGTAGCGGGAGGGCCGGGGGATCCTACAATGAGCAGTTCTTC.

The chain joins TRBV7-6 to TRBJ2-7; 15 bases are shared with TRBD2. The length of the CDR3 is 17 residues. Germline loops: CDR1 SGHVS, CDR2 FNYEAQ. V gave up 4 bases and J gave up 7 bases; unmatched junction bases: 11. DNA of the CDR3: TGTGCCAGCAGCTCCCCGTCCGGGACTAGCGGGAGGTCGGAGCAGTACTTC. Its protein product is CASSSPSGTSGRSEQYF.

This chain uses TRBV27 with TRBJ2-1, with TRBD2 as a possible D gene (6 bases). V was cut by 6 bases and J by 0 bases, with 12 bases left in between. Per germline, CDR1 MNHEY and CDR2 SMNVEV (reference sequence). The CDR3 is made up of 15 amino acids. CDR3 amino acids: CASSWDSSSYNEQFF. CDR3 bases: TGTGCCAGCAGCTGGGACTCTAGCTCCTACAATGAGCAGTTCTTC.

The gene calls are TRBV30 and TRBJ2-7; 12 bases fit TRBD2. This CDR3 spans 17 amino acids. The trim removed 3 bases at V and 4 bases at J, leaving 13 bases unmatched. CDR1 is GTSNPN and CDR2 is SVGIG in the germline V gene (reference sequence). CDR3 protein: CAWSGGPSGRAEYEQYF. CDR3 sequence (DNA): TGTGCCTGGAGCGGGGGCCCTAGCGGGAGGGCCGAATACGAGCAGTACTTC.

V gene TRBV14 combines with J gene TRBJ2-7; D remains unclear. The CDR3 extends over 13 amino acids. The V end lost 4 bases, the J end lost 2 bases, and 9 bases lay between the germline ends. Germline CDR1 reads SGHDN; CDR2 reads FVKESK. The CDR3 is CASSRAVAYEQYF. CDR3 bases: TGTGCCAGCAGCCGCGCGGTGGCCTACGAGCAGTACTTC.

The CDR3 DNA reads as TGTGCCAGCAGCTTAATAGGGGGGTTGGGACCCGAGCAGTACTTC. This translates into CASSLIGGLGPEQYF. The rearrangement uses TRBV7-9 and TRBJ2-7; D could derive from TRBD1 or TRBD2 (6 bases each). Germline V gives CDR1 SEHNR, CDR2 FQNEAQ (reference sequence). This CDR3 spans 15 amino acids. Trimming left V 2 bases short and J 6 bases short, with 17 bases between.

This clone turned up a few times. This sequence joins TRBV6-1 and TRBJ2-1, with 11 bases matching TRBD2. Germline CDR1 reads MNHNS; CDR2 reads SASEGT. J lost 7 bases, V lost 0 bases, and 5 bases had no gene match. The length of the CDR3 is 16 residues. The CDR3 is CASSEATSGIRNEQFF. The CDR3 DNA follows: TGTGCCAGCAGTGAAGCGACTAGCGGGATACGGAATGAGCAGTTCTTC.

V gene TRBV30 combines with J gene TRBJ1-6, with D maybe TRBD1 (5 bases). The CDR3 is made up of 13 amino acids. The germline V gene encodes CDR1 GTSNPN and CDR2 SVGIG (reference sequence). Trimming pared 5 bases from V and 4 bases from J, leaving 9 bases between. The CDR3 nucleotides read TGTGCCTGGGCCGACAGTTATAATTCACCCCTCCACTTT. As protein: CAWADSYNSPLHF.

The V call is TRBV18, the J call TRBJ1-6; D remains unclear. CDR1 is KGHSH and CDR2 is LQKENI in the germline V gene. Trimming pared 2 bases from V and 8 bases from J, leaving 13 bases between. The CDR3 is 15 residues long. This CDR3 reads CASSPASFQDSPLHF. Written as DNA, the CDR3 is TGTGCCAGCTCACCAGCATCATTTCAAGATTCACCCCTCCACTTT.

The chain combines TRBV2 with TRBJ1-2, with unresolved D. CDR3 length equals 10 residues. Deletions cut 6 bases from V and 12 bases from J, with 11 bases between. Per the germline V gene, CDR1 is SNHLY and CDR2 is FYNNEI. The CDR3 loop is CASRGKGHTF. The CDR3 DNA reads as TGTGCCAGCAGGGGAAAAGGGCACACCTTC.

The sample holds one count of this clone. The chain is built from TRBV5-8 and TRBJ2-2; 7 positions match TRBD1. The CDR3 contains 14 residues. Germline trimming cut 4 bases from V and 4 bases from J; bases unmatched to any gene: 4. In germline, CDR1 is SGHTS, CDR2 YDEGEE. CDR3: CASSQGQFTGELFF. CDR3 in DNA: TGTGCCAGCAGCCAGGGACAGTTCACCGGGGAGCTGTTTTTT.